The next 16 T cell receptor beta chains were all read from a single sample in a study of blood T cell repertoires in COVID-19. The protocol was immunoSEQ multiplex PCR, while the TCRdb copy is restricted to in-frame clones and leaves out a portion. The table includes roughly 230,000 clones, over 70% detected once. Sequenced sample: peripheral blood. The receptors shown here come from a middle-aged man with active or convalescent COVID-19.

This chain links TRBV5-4 with TRBJ2-1; 13 nucleotides agree with TRBD2. CDR3 size: 15 residues. Unmatched junction bases numbered 7, after V lost 5 bases and J lost 8 bases. CDR1 is SGHNT, CDR2 YYREEE, per germline (reference sequence). For the CDR3, the DNA is TGTGCCAGCAGATGGACTAGCGGGGGTGGGGATGAGCAGTTCTTC. As protein: CASRWTSGGGDEQFF.

The chain has TRBV3-1 (or the pseudogene TRBV3-2) and TRBJ1-2, with 8 bases identical to TRBD1. The CDR3 contains 17 residues. The germline CDR1 and CDR2 sequences are LGHDT and YNNKEL (reference sequence). Trimming cost V 6 bases and J 1 base; bases outside gene matches: 13. CDR3 amino acids: CASSSRGRQGNNYGYTF. The CDR3 region has the DNA TGTGCCAGCAGTTCTAGGGGGCGACAGGGGAATAACTATGGCTACACCTTC.

The chain carries TRBV6-1 and TRBJ1-5; D remains ambiguous. The CDR3 is 12 amino acids. Trimming left V 1 base short and J 9 bases short, with 7 bases between. Germline-derived CDR1 and CDR2 are MNHNS and SASEGT. The DNA of the CDR3 is TGTGCCAGCAGTGAAGAGCGACCGCCCCAGCATTTT. It yields the protein CASSEERPPQHF.

The chain links TRBV18 to TRBJ1-4; D remains ambiguous. This CDR3 spans 15 amino acids. V dropped 2 bases and J dropped 7 bases, with 14 bases sitting between them. CDR1 and CDR2 from the germline V gene are KGHSH and LQKENI. The CDR3 loop reads CASSPREVGGEKLFF. In DNA, the CDR3 is TGTGCCAGCTCACCAAGGGAGGTAGGAGGTGAAAAACTGTTTTTT.

This sequence joins TRBV10-3 and TRBJ2-3, with TRBD2 identical over 8 bases. The germline V gene encodes CDR1 ENHRY and CDR2 SYGVKD. V dropped 4 bases and J dropped 2; count of bases not matched to a gene: 14. This CDR3 contains 18 residues. In DNA, the CDR3 is TGTGCCATCAGTGGTAAAAGAACAGCGGGGGTCCTCACAGATACGCAGTATTTT. This encodes CAISGKRTAGVLTDTQYF.

This clone was counted only a few times. The V call is TRBV27, the J call TRBJ2-3; the D gene is possibly TRBD1 (6 bases). Trimming left V 4 bases short and J 5 bases short, with 13 bases between. The CDR3 is made up of 14 amino acids. CDR1 and CDR2 from the germline V gene are MNHEY and SMNVEV (reference sequence). This chain's CDR3 is CASSYPGQRDTQYF. The CDR3 DNA reads TGTGCCAGCAGTTACCCTGGACAGAGAGATACGCAGTATTTT.

This chain joins TRBV5-1 and TRBJ2-2, with D possibly being TRBD1 (5 bases). CDR1 is SGHRS, CDR2 YFSETQ, per germline. The CDR3 sequence is 16 residues long. Trimming pared 3 bases from V and 1 base from J, leaving 13 bases between. The CDR3 is CASSSNPTGNTGELFF. The CDR3 DNA reads TGCGCCAGCAGCTCCAACCCAACAGGGAACACCGGGGAGCTGTTTTTT.

The chain couples TRBV19 to TRBJ2-3, with 7 bases fitting TRBD2. Looked up from germline, CDR1 is LNHDA and CDR2 is SQIVND (reference sequence). V lost 3 bases and J lost 7; bases outside the gene matches: 4. The CDR3 length is 13 residues. CDR3 DNA: TGTGCCAGTAGTATGGGGGGGTCCCATACGCAGTATTTT. Amino acid sequence: CASSMGGSHTQYF.

This chain uses TRBV5-1 with TRBJ2-7; 8 nucleotides align to TRBD2. The CDR3 contains 13 residues. Germline assignment: CDR1 SGHRS and CDR2 YFSETQ. The J segment lost 2 bases and the V segment lost 2 bases, leaving 0 bases of the junction unmatched. The CDR3 nucleotides read TGCGCCAGCAGCTTTAGCGGGGCCTACGAGCAGTACTTC. It yields the protein CASSFSGAYEQYF. Full variable domain (rest looked up from reference TRBV5-1 and TRBJ2-7): KAGVTQTPRYLIKTRGQQVTLSCSPISGHRSVSWYQQTPGQGLQFLFEYFSETQRNKGNFPGRFSGRQFSNSRSEMNVSTLELGDSALYLCASSFSGAYEQYFGPGTRLTVT.

J is TRBJ2-7 and V is TRBV3-1 (or the pseudogene TRBV3-2); D may be TRBD1 (5 bases). Trimming left V 5 bases short and J 6 bases short, with 17 bases between. This CDR3 spans 14 amino acids. Germline CDR1 reads LGHDT; CDR2 reads YNNKEL (reference sequence). CDR3 in amino acids: CASSSKESRGEQYF. The CDR3 coding sequence is TGTGCCAGCAGCTCGAAAGAGTCTAGGGGCGAGCAGTACTTC.

The chain couples TRBV14 to TRBJ1-2, with 7 bases aligning to TRBD1. The J segment lost 7 bases and the V segment lost 2 bases, leaving 4 bases of the junction unmatched. The germline V gene encodes CDR1 SGHDN and CDR2 FVKESK. CDR3 length equals 13 residues. The CDR3 protein is CASSQNTGVGYTF. The CDR3, as DNA: TGTGCCAGCAGCCAAAACACAGGGGTTGGCTACACCTTC.

V gene TRBV10-2 combines with J gene TRBJ1-6; a weak D match, TRBD1 (6 bases). Germline V gene data show CDR1 as WSHSY and CDR2 as SAAADI. This CDR3 comprises 13 residues. V was shortened by 8 bases and J by 7 bases, with 12 bases between the two germline ends. The CDR3, as DNA: TGCGCCAGCCGTACAGGGACGAATTCACCCCTCCACTTT. Protein product: CASRTGTNSPLHF.

This chain joins TRBV11-3 and TRBJ1-5; D unresolved. The CDR3 length is 13 residues. The V end lost 3 bases, the J end lost 7 bases, and 10 bases lay between the germline ends. CDR1 and CDR2 (germline): SGHNT, YENEEA. The CDR3 spells CASSFNREQPQHF. The DNA for the CDR3 is TGTGCCAGCAGCTTTAATCGCGAACAGCCCCAGCATTTT.

V is TRBV19 and J is TRBJ2-7; tentative D call: TRBD1 (6 bases). V lost 3 bases to trimming and J lost 2 bases, with 11 bases between them. The germline V gene has CDR1 LNHDA and CDR2 SQIVND (reference sequence). This CDR3 is built from 14 residues. CDR3 region: CASSIFQGTYEQYF. CDR3 sequence (DNA): TGTGCCAGTAGTATCTTCCAGGGGACCTACGAGCAGTACTTC.

The chain carries TRBV27 and TRBJ2-5, with 8 bases aligning to TRBD1. The CDR3 extends over 14 amino acids. The ends lost 5 bases at V and 6 bases at J; junction bases unmatched: 8. The germline gives CDR1 MNHEY, CDR2 SMNVEV (reference sequence). This chain's CDR3 is CASSLGTGGKTQYF. CDR3 in DNA: TGTGCCAGCAGTCTAGGAACAGGGGGAAAGACCCAGTACTTC.

The chain is built from TRBV5-1 and TRBJ2-2; a weak D match, TRBD1 (6 bases). V dropped 3 bases and J dropped 0 bases, with 9 bases sitting between them. The CDR3 spans 15 residues. CDR1 and CDR2 from the germline V gene are SGHRS and YFSETQ. CDR3 sequence (DNA): TGCGCCAGCAGCTCCGGGACATCGAACACCGGGGAGCTGTTTTTT. As protein: CASSSGTSNTGELFF.